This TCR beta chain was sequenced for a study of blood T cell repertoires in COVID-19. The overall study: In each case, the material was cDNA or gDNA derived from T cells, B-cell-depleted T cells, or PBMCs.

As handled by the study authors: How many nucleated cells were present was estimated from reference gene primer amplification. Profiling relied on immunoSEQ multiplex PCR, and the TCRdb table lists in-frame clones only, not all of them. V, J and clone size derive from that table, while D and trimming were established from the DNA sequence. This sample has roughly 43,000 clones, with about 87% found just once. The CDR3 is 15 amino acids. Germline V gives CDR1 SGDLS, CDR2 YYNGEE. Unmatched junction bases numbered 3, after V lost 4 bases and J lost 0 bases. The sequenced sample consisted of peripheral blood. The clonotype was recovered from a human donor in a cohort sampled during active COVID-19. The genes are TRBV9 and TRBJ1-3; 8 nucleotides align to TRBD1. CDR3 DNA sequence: TGTGCCAGCAGCCGGGACAGGAACTCTGGAAACACCATATATTTT. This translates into CASSRDRNSGNTIYF.